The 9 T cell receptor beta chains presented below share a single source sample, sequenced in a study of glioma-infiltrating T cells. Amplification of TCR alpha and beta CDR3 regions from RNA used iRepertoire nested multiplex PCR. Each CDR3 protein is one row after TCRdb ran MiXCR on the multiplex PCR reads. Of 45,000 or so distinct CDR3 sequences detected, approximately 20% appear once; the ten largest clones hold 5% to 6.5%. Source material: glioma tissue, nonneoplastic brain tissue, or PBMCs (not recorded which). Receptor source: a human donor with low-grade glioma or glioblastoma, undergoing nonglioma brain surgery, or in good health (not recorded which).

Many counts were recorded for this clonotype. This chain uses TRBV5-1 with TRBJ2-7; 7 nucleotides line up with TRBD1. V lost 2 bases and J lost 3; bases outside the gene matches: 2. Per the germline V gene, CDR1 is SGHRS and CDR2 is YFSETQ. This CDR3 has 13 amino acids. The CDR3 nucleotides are TGCGCCAGCAGCTTAACAGGGGACTACGAGCAGTACTTC. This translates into CASSLTGDYEQYF. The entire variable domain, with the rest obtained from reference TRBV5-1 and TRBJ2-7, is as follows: KAGVTQTPRYLIKTRGQQVTLSCSPISGHRSVSWYQQTPGQGLQFLFEYFSETQRNKGNFPGRFSGRQFSNSRSEMNVSTLELGDSALYLCASSLTGDYEQYFGPGTRLTVT.

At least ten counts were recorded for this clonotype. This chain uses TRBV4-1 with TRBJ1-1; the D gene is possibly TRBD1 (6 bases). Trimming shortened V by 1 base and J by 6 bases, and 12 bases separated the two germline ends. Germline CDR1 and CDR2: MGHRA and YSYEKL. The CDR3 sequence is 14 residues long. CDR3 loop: CASSQAFTGPEAFF. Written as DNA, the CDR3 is TGCGCCAGCAGCCAAGCGTTTACAGGGCCTGAAGCTTTCTTT.

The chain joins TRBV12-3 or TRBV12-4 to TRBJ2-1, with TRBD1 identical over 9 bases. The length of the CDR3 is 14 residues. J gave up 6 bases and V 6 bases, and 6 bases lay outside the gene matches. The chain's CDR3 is CASRGQGPRNEQFF. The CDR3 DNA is TGTGCCAGCAGGGGACAGGGCCCGCGCAATGAGCAGTTCTTC.

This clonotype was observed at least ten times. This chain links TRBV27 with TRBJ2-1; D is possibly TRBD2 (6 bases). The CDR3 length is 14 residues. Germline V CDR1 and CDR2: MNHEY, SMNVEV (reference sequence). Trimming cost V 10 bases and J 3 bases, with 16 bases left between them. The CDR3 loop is CATSRLGYYNEQFF. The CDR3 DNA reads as TGTGCCACCAGCAGACTAGGGTACTACAATGAGCAGTTCTTC.

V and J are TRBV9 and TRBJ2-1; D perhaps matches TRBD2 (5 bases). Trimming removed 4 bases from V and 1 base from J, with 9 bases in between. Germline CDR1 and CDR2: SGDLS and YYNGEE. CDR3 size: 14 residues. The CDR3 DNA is TGTGCCAGCAGCAGGCTAGCTTCCTACAATGAGCAGTTCTTC. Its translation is CASSRLASYNEQFF.

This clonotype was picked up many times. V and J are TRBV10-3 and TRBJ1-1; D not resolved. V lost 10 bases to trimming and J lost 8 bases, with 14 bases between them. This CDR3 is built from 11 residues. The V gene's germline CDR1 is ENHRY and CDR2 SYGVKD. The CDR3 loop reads CATRGGGEAFF. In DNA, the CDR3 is TGTGCCACCAGAGGTGGTGGGGAAGCTTTCTTT.

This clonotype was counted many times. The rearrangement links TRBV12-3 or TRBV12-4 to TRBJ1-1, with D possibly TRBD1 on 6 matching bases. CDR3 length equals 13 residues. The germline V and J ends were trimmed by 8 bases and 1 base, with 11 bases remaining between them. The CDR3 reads CASGTGQNTEAFF. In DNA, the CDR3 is TGTGCCAGCGGCACGGGACAGAACACTGAAGCTTTCTTT.

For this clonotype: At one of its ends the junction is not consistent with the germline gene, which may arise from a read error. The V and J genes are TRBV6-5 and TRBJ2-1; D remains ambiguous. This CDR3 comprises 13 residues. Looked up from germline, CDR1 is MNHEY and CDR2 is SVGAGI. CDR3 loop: CARSYSTLAEQFF. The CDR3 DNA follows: TGTGCCCGCAGTTACTCGACGTTGGCTGAGCAGTTCTTC.

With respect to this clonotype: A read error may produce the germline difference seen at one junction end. CDR3: CASSPHGGATNKKLFF. CDR3 DNA sequence: TGCGCCAGCAGCCCCCACGGGGGGGCAACTAATAAAAAACTGTTTTTT. The chain joins TRBV28 to TRBJ1-4; D is perhaps TRBD1 (6 bases). The V gene's germline CDR1 is MDHEN and CDR2 SYDVKM. The CDR3 runs to 16 residues.